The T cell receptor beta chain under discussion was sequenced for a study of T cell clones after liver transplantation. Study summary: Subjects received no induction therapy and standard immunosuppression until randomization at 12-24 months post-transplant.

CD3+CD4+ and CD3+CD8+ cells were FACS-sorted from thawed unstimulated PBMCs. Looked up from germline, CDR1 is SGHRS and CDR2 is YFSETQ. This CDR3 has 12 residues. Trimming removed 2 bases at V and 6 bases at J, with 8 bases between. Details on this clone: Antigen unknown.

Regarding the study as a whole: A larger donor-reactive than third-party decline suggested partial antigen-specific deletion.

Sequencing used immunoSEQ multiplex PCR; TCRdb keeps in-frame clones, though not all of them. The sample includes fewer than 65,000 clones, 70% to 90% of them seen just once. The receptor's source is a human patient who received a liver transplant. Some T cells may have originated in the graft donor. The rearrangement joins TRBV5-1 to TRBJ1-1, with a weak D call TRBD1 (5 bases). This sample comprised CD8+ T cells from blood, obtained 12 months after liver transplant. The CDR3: CASSFRGAEAFF. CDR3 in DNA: TGCGCCAGCAGCTTTCGGGGGGCTGAAGCTTTCTTT.